One sample yielded the 11 T cell receptor beta chains listed below, sequenced in a study of regulatory T cells in long-lasting Graves disease. Time point reported: newly diagnosed GD, antithyroid drugs for less than 3 months. RNA from PBMCs was the source of the TCR library. Relying on iRepertoire HTBI primers and Arm-PCR of CDR3 regions, the team built TCR beta libraries. A single record per CDR3 protein comes from TCRdb applying MiXCR to the multiplex PCR reads. Of around 450,000 distinct CDR3 sequences detected, about 15% appear once; the ten largest clones hold approximately 7.6%. These data were also reused for a study on T cells in Graves' hyperthyroidism and ophthalmopathy.

The sequences come from peripheral blood mononuclear cells (PBMCs), collected at new diagnosis, from a patient treated with antithyroid drugs. The source of these receptors is a woman in her 40s with Graves disease.

This clonotype was observed at least ten times. The V gene is TRBV7-9, the J gene TRBJ2-5; D gene unclear. V lost 0 bases to trimming and J lost 5 bases, with 10 bases between them. CDR1 is SEHNR and CDR2 is FQNEAQ in the germline V gene (reference sequence). The CDR3 is 14 amino acids. The chain's CDR3 is CASSLALGRETQYF. CDR3 in DNA: TGTGCCAGCAGCTTAGCGCTGGGTAGGGAGACCCAGTACTTC.

This clonotype was counted ten times or more. The V call is TRBV28, the J call TRBJ2-3; 9 bases agree with TRBD2. The CDR3 contains 14 residues. Looked up from germline, CDR1 is MDHEN and CDR2 is SYDVKM. Unmatched junction bases numbered 6, after V lost 6 bases and J lost 5 bases. CDR3 nucleotide sequence: TGTGCCAGCAGGCGTAGCGGGAGCCGAGATACGCAGTATTTT. Its translation is CASRRSGSRDTQYF.

About this clonotype itself: With a much larger clone just one base away, this may be a read error. This chain connects TRBV5-5 to TRBJ1-1; D is undetermined. Germline V gene sequence: CDR1 SGHKS, CDR2 YYEKEE (reference sequence). This CDR3 spans 14 amino acids. V lost 4 bases, J lost 4 bases, and 14 bases lay in between. The CDR3 region has the DNA TGTGCCAGCAGCCCGATCCACGGCAGCACTGAAGCTTTCTTT. Residues: CASSPIHGSTEAFF.

This chain connects TRBV7-2 to TRBJ2-1; the match to TRBD2 covers 10 bases. CDR3 length: 15 residues. V gave up 5 bases and J gave up 10 bases; unmatched junction bases: 11. Germline CDR1 is SGHTA and CDR2 is FQGNSA. The CDR3 nucleotides read TGTGCCAGCAGCATGGGACTAGCGCTCGGTGGAGAGCAGTTCTTC. The encoded protein is CASSMGLALGGEQFF.

This rearrangement joins TRBV2 to TRBJ1-2, with a possible D match to TRBD1 (6 bases). V was shortened by 6 bases and J by 5 bases, with 13 bases between the two germline ends. The CDR3 runs to 13 residues. The germline V gene has CDR1 SNHLY and CDR2 FYNNEI. CDR3 bases: TGTGCCAGCAGGGACACAGGGTATTATGGCTACACCTTC. The encoded protein is CASRDTGYYGYTF.

This clonotype was recorded many times. The chain has TRBV4-1 and TRBJ2-1; D possibly corresponds to TRBD2 (5 bases). The CDR3 is made up of 15 amino acids. V lost 2 bases, J lost 0 bases, and 8 bases lay in between. Germline assignment: CDR1 MGHRA and CDR2 YSYEKL. CDR3: CASSQQRNSYNEQFF. The CDR3 DNA sequence: TGCGCCAGCAGCCAACAGCGGAACTCCTACAATGAGCAGTTCTTC.

This clonotype was found a few times. The rearrangement uses TRBV7-2 and TRBJ2-7, with unresolved D. The ends were cut back, 1 base at V and 7 bases at J, with 11 bases in the middle. Germline V gene lookup returns CDR1 SGHTA and CDR2 FQGNSA. The CDR3 has 13 residues. CDR3 DNA sequence: TGTGCCAGCAGCTTAGACCGGGCTGCAGAGCAGTACTTC. It codes for CASSLDRAAEQYF.

This clonotype showed up many times. J is TRBJ2-3 and V is TRBV11-3; D is perhaps TRBD2 (6 bases). Deletions cut 2 bases from V and 10 bases from J, with 10 bases between. This CDR3 contains 12 residues. CDR1 is SGHNT, CDR2 YENEEA, per germline. The CDR3 reads CASSLPRGPQYF. The DNA of the CDR3 is TGTGCCAGCAGCTTACCGCGGGGCCCGCAGTATTTT.

This clonotype was counted a few times. This rearrangement joins TRBV19 to TRBJ1-2; no firm D call. Germline assignment: CDR1 LNHDA and CDR2 SQIVND (reference sequence). The CDR3 spans 14 residues. V was clipped by 8 bases and J by 2 bases, with 15 bases between them. The CDR3 protein is CASLDGTQNYGYTF. The CDR3 nucleotides are TGTGCCAGTTTGGACGGAACACAAAACTATGGCTACACCTTC.

The chain recombines TRBV29-1 with TRBJ2-2; 9 bases match TRBD2. In germline, CDR1 is SQVTM, CDR2 ANQGSEA. With V trimmed by 4 bases and J by 5 bases, 5 bases remained unmatched. The length of the CDR3 is 14 residues. Here the CDR3 DNA reads TGCAGCGTTGTGGCGGGGGGGAAAACCGGGGAGCTGTTTTTT. Encoded protein: CSVVAGGKTGELFF.

Many counts were recorded for this clonotype. This chain uses TRBV28 with TRBJ2-7, with D tentatively TRBD1 or TRBD2 (7 bases each). V was pared by 5 bases and J by 0 bases, with 23 bases between. The length of the CDR3 is 18 residues. Germline CDR1 reads MDHEN; CDR2 reads SYDVKM. The CDR3 spells CASSTPVRSGTDSYEQYF. The CDR3, as DNA: TGTGCCAGCAGTACTCCAGTGCGGAGCGGGACAGACTCCTACGAGCAGTACTTC.